The clone carrying this T cell receptor beta chain is a singleton in its sample. Its antigen is not known. Approximately 10 milliliters was the volume of peripheral blood drawn from each donor. Then a second PCR, running roughly 7 to 12 cycles, was carried out with a sample-barcoded 5' primer and a J-beta primer mix. Using its own MiXCR run on the 5' RACE reads, TCRdb lists one record per CDR3 protein. The sample comprises 790,000 or so distinct CDR3 sequences, about half of which are singletons, and around a sixth rests with the top ten. The sample comes from a study of blood T cells in healthy people across ages. The study, taken as a whole, reports: From one million sequenced T cells, diversity estimates were lower bounds.

Germline CDR1 is MDHEN and CDR2 is SYDVKM. The CDR3 totals 15 residues. V was cut by 6 bases and J by 8 bases, with 20 bases left in between. The sequenced sample was blood. The V call is TRBV28, the J call TRBJ2-1; D uncertain. The sequence came from a man older than 75 in good health. The CDR3 DNA follows: TGTGCCAGCAGCCTCGTGGTTTTGGGTAGGGATGAGCAGTTCTTC. As protein: CASSLVVLGRDEQFF.